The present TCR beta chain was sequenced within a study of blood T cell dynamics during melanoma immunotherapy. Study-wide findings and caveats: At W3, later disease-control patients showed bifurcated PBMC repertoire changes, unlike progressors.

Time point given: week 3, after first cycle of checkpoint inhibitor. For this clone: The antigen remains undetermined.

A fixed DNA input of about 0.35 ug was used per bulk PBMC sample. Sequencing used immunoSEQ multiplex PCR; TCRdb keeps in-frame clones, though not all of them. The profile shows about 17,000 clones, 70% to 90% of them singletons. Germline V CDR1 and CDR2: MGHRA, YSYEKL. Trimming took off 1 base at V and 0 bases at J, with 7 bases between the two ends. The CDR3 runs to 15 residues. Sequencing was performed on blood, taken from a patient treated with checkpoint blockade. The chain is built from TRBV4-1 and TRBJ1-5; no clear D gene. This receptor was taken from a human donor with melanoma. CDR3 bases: TGCGCCAGCAGCCAAGTGCCCGATAGCAATCAGCCCCAGCATTTT. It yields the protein CASSQVPDSNQPQHF.